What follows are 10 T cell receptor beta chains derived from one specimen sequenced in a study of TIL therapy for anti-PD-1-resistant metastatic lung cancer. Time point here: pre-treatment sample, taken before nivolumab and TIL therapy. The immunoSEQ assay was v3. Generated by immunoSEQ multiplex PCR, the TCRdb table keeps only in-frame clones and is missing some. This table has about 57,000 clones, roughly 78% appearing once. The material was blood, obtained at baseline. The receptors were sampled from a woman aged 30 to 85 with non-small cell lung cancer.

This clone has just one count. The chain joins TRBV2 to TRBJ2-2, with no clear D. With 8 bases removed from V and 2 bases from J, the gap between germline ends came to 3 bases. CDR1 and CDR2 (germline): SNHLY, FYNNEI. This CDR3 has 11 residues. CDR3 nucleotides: TGTGCCAGCCAAAACACCGGGGAGCTGTTTTTT. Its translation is CASQNTGELFF.

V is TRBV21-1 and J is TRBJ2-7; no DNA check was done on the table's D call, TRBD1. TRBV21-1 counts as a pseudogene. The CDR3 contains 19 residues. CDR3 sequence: CASSPRAGQGALKTYEQYF. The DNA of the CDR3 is TGTGCCAGCAGCCCAAGAGCGGGACAGGGGGCCTTAAAAACCTACGAGCAGTACTTC.

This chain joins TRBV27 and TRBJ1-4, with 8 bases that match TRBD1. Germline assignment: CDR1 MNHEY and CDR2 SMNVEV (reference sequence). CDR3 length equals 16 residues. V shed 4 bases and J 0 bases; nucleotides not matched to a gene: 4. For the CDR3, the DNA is TGTGCCAGCAGTTACAGGGGGACTACAACTAATGAAAAACTGTTTTTT. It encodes CASSYRGTTTNEKLFF. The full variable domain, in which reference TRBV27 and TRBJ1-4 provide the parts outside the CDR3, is EAQVTQNPRYLITVTGKKLTVTCSQNMNHEYMSWYRQDPGLGLRQIYYSMNVEVTDKGDVPEGYKVSRKEKRNFPLILESPSPNQTSLYFCASSYRGTTTNEKLFFGSGTQLSVL.

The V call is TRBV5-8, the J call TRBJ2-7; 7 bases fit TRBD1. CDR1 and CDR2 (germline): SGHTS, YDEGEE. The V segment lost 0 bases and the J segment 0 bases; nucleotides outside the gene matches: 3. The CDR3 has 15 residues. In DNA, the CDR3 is TGTGCCAGCAGCTTGGGACAGGGTATCTCCTACGAGCAGTACTTC. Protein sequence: CASSLGQGISYEQYF.

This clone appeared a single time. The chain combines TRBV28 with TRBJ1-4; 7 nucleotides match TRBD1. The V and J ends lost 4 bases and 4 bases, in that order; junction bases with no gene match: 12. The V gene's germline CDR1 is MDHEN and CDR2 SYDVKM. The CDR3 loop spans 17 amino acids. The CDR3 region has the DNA TGTGCCAGCAGTTCCGACAGGGATTATCTCCTTAATGAAAAACTGTTTTTT. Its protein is CASSSDRDYLLNEKLFF. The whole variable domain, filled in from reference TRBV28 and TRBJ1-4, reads DVKVTQSSRYLVKRTGEKVFLECVQDMDHENMFWYRQDPGLGLRLIYFSYDVKMKEKGDIPEGYSVSREKKERFSLILESASTNQTSMYLCASSSDRDYLLNEKLFFGSGTQLSVL.

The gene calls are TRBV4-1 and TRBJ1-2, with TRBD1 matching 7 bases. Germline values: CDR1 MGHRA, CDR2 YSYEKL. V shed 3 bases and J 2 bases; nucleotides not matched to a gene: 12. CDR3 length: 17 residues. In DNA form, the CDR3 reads TGCGCCAGCAGCCACCTACGAAGCCCGACAGGGAACTATGGCTACACCTTC. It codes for CASSHLRSPTGNYGYTF.

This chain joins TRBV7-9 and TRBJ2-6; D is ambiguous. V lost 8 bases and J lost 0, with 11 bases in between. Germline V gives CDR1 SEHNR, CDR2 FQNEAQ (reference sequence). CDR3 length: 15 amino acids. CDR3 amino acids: CASGQFLSGANVLTF. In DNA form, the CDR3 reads TGTGCCAGCGGGCAGTTTCTCTCTGGGGCCAACGTCCTGACTTTC. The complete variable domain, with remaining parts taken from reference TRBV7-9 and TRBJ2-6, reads DTGVSQNPRHKITKRGQNVTFRCDPISEHNRLYWYRQTLGQGPEFLTYFQNEAQLEKSRLLSDRFSAERPKGSFSTLEIQRTEQGDSAMYLCASGQFLSGANVLTFGAGSRLTVL.

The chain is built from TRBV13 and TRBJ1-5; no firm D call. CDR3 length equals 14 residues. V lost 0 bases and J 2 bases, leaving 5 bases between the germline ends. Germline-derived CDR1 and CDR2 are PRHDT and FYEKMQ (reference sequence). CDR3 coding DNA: TGTGCCAGCAGCTTAGGGCTTGGCAATCAGCCCCAGCATTTT. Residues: CASSLGLGNQPQHF.

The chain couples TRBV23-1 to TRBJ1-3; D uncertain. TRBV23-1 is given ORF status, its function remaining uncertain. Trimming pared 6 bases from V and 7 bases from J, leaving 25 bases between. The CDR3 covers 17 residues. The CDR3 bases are TGCGCCAGCAGCCCCGGACCACAAGGCCGGTCGCGGAACACCATATATTTT. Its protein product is CASSPGPQGRSRNTIYF.

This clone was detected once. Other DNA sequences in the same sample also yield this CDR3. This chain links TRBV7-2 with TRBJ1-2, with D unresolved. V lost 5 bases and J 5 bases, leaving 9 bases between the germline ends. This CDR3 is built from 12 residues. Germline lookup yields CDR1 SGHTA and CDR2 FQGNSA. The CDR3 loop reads CASSAQSYGYTF. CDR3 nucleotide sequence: TGTGCCAGCAGCGCCCAGAGTTATGGCTACACCTTC.